The clone carrying this T cell receptor (beta chain) was detected only a few times. The target antigen is unknown. The germline gives CDR1 ENHRY, CDR2 SYGVKD. The CDR3 runs to 12 residues. Trimming took off 3 bases at V and 11 bases at J, with 14 bases between the two ends. This sample was included in a study of identical twins. Unique molecular identifiers were present on the cDNA, which also gained a universal primer site by template switching. Each CDR3 protein gets one entry after TCRdb re-called the 5' RACE reads with MiXCR. Of around 680,000 distinct CDR3 sequences detected, 8% to 9% appear once; the ten largest clones hold about 0.98%. Whole-study findings and limits: Out-of-frame sharing of TCR alpha in monozygotic twins was underestimated by models. Cord blood's abundant beta clonotypes had fewer insertions, unlike memory repertoires.

This sample was also put to use in a study of yellow fever vaccine responses in identical twins. That study reports: The T cell response to vaccination in identical twins was reportedly partly convergent and partly personalized.

The chain combines TRBV10-3 with TRBJ2-7; either TRBD1 or TRBD2 may fit D (7 bases each). Sequencing was carried out using PBMCs. This TCR was recovered from a woman aged 18-35 years in good health. The CDR3 here is CAISDQGGTEYF. CDR3 coding DNA: TGTGCCATCAGTGACCAGGGAGGGACAGAGTACTTC.